The following is a TCR beta chain sequence with its context. Its target is unknown. The CDR3 has 16 amino acids. The germline gives CDR1 SGHKS, CDR2 YYEKEE (reference sequence). The source of the sample is a study of monozygotic twins with inflammatory bowel disease. Overall study findings and caveats: Patients with IBD had less TCRbeta diversity (inverse Simpson) than their healthy co-twins. Relative to healthy twins, IBD patients had fewer clonotypes in common with others, a gap that was especially apparent with disease activity.

Collection of a roughly 2.3 ml blood sample took place per donor. The UMIs carried a 6-nucleotide sample barcode, and they were added by template switching. TCRdb reanalyzed the 5' RACE reads and collapses them to one entry per CDR3 protein, without DNA. The table lists fewer than 400,000 distinct CDR3 sequences. V gene TRBV5-5 combines with J gene TRBJ1-5; no DNA is available, so the TRBD1 call from TCRdb remains unchecked. The receptor was derived from a human donor with ulcerative colitis or Crohn's disease, or a healthy co-twin of an affected twin (not recorded which). What was sequenced was blood. CDR3 loop: CASRETGDHSNQPQHF.